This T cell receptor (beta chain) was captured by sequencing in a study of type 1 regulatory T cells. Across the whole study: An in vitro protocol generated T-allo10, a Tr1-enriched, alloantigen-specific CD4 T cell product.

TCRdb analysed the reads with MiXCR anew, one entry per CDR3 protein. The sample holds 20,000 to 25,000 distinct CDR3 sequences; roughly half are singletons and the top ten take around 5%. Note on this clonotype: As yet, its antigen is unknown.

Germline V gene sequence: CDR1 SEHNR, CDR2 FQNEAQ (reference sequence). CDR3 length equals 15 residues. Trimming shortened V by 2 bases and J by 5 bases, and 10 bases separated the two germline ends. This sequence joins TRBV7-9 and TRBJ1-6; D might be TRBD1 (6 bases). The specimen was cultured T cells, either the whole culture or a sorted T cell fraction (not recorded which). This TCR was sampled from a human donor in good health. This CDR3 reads CASSLSYRDNSPLHF. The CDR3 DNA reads TGTGCCAGCAGCTTATCCTACAGGGATAATTCACCCCTCCACTTT.